This T cell receptor beta chain comes out of a study of T-cell reconstitution after alpha-beta-depleted transplantation in children. V lost 1 base and J lost 6, with 13 bases in between. The CDR3 has 15 amino acids. A library of TCRbeta sequences, prepared with unique molecular identifiers, was generated. Using its own MiXCR run on the PCR reads, TCRdb lists one record per CDR3 protein. This table has around 400,000 distinct CDR3 sequences, roughly 22% appearing once. The TCR comes from a human donor who donated a stem cell graft to a child with acute myeloid leukemia. This specimen was PBMCs from the stem cell graft donor, taken from the stem cell graft. The V gene is TRBV12-3 or TRBV12-4, the J gene TRBJ1-5; no reliable D call. The CDR3 sequence: CASSLEGRYGQPQHF. The CDR3 DNA is TGTGCCAGCAGTTTAGAGGGCCGTTACGGTCAGCCCCAGCATTTT.